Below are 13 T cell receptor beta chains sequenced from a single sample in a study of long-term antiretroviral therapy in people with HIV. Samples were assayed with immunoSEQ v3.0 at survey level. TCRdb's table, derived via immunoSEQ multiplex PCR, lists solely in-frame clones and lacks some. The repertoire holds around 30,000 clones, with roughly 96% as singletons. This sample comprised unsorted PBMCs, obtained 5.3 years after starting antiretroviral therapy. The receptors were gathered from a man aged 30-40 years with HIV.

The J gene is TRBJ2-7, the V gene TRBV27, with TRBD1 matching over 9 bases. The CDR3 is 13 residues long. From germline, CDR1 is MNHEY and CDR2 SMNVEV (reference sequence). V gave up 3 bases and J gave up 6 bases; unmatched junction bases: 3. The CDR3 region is CASSFLDRGEQYF. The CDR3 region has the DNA TGTGCCAGCAGTTTCTTGGACAGGGGCGAGCAGTACTTC.

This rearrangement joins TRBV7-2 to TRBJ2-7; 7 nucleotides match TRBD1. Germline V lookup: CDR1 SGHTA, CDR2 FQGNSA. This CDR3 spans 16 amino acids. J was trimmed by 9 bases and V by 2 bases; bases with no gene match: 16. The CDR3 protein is CASSLIPGQASFVQYF. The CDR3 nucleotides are TGTGCCAGCAGCTTAATCCCAGGACAGGCTTCTTTTGTGCAGTACTTC.

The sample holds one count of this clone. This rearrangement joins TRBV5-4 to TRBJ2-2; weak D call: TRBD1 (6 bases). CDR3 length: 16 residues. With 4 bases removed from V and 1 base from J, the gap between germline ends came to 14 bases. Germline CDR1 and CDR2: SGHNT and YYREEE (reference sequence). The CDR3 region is CASSHKDRLNTGELFF. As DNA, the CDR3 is TGTGCCAGCAGCCACAAGGACAGACTGAACACCGGGGAGCTGTTTTTT.

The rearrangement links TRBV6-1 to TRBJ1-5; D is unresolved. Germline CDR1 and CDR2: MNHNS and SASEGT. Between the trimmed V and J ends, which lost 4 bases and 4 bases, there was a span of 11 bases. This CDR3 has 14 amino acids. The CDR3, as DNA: TGTGCCAGCAGTGGGACCCGAGGGAATCAGCCCCAGCATTTT. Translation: CASSGTRGNQPQHF.

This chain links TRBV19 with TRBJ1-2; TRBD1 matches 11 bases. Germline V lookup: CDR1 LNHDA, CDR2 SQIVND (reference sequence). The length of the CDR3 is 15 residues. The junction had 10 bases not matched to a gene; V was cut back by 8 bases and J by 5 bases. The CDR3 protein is CASLGQGAPLYGYTF. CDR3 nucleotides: TGTGCCAGTCTTGGACAGGGGGCCCCCCTATATGGCTACACCTTC.

The CDR3 nucleotides are TGTGCCAGCAGCTCCGACGCGATGGAGGAGTATTTT. The encoded protein is CASSSDAMEEYF. This chain uses TRBV7-8 with TRBJ2-3; D might be TRBD2 (5 bases). Germline CDR1 and CDR2: SGHVS and FQNEAQ. V lost 4 bases and J lost 13, with 15 bases in between. There are 12 residues in the CDR3.

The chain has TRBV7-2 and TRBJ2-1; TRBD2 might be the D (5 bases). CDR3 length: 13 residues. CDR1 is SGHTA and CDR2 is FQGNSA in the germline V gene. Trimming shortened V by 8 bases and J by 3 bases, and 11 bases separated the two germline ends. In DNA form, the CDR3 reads TGTGCCAGCGAGGGTCTAGTCTACAATGAGCAGTTCTTC. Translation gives CASEGLVYNEQFF.

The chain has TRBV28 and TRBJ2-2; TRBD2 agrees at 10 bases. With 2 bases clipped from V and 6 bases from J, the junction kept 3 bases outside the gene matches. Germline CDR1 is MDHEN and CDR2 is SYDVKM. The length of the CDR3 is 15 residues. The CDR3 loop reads CASSLLAGESGELFF. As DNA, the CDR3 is TGTGCCAGCAGTTTACTAGCGGGAGAATCCGGGGAGCTGTTTTTT.

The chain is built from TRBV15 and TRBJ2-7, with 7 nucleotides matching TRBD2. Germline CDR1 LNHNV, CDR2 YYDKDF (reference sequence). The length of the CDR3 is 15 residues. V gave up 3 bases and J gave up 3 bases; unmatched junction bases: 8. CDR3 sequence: CATSRDQAGYYEQYF. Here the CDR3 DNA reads TGTGCCACCAGCAGGGATCAAGCGGGGTACTACGAGCAGTACTTC.

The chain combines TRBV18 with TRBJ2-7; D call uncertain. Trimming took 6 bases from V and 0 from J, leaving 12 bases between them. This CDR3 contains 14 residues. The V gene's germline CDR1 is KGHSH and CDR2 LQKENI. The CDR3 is CASSPTWSSYEQYF. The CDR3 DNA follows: TGTGCCAGCTCCCCCACCTGGAGCTCCTACGAGCAGTACTTC.

CDR3 in DNA: TGTGCCAGCAGCCTAGGGCCGGGTACTGGCGGCGTCGGGGAGCTGTTTTTT. Its translation: CASSLGPGTGGVGELFF. J is TRBJ2-2 and V is TRBV5-5; unclear D gene. V lost 4 bases and J 7 bases, leaving 23 bases between the germline ends. This CDR3 is built from 17 residues. Germline lookup yields CDR1 SGHKS and CDR2 YYEKEE (reference sequence).

The CDR3 loop reads CATSRTPGVPGYTF. As DNA, the CDR3 is TGTGCCACCAGCAGAACCCCAGGGGTCCCTGGCTACACCTTC. The gene calls are TRBV15 and TRBJ1-2, with TRBD1 as a possible D gene (6 bases). V lost 2 bases and J lost 7, with 14 bases in between. CDR1 LNHNV and CDR2 YYDKDF come from the germline V gene (reference sequence). The CDR3 contains 14 residues.

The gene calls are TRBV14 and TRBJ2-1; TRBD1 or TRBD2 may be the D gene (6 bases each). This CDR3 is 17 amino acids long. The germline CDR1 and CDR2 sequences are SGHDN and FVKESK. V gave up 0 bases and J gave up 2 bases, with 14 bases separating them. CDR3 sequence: CASSQDGRRGAYNEQFF. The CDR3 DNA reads TGTGCCAGCAGCCAAGACGGGCGGAGGGGGGCCTACAATGAGCAGTTCTTC.